The source of this T cell receptor beta chain is a study of shared clonotypes between healthy human individuals. The study's findings and limits: Of the naive CD4 clonotypes, 4% to 5% were shared across four donors.

Naive CD4+ cells were CD45RA-selected; the remaining cells were memory. The assay was immunoSEQ multiplex PCR, and TCRdb's table has in-frame clones only and misses some. The repertoire holds fewer than 1.4 million clones, with 78% as singletons. This clone occurred a few times. The target antigen is unknown. The sequence was collected from a young man in good health. Some clones in this sample may be carry-over from other donors' samples. Sequenced input: memory CD4+ T cells from PBMCs. Subset denoted: CD45RA-negative fraction.

The CDR3 spells CASSQEVQGAGTQYF. CDR3 DNA sequence: TGCGCCAGCAGCCAAGAGGTACAGGGGGCTGGTACCCAGTACTTC. The genes are TRBV4-3 and TRBJ2-5; 9 nucleotides align to TRBD1. J lost 8 bases, V lost 0 bases, and 7 bases had no gene match. The CDR3 contains 15 residues. Germline loops: CDR1 LGHNA, CDR2 YSLEER.